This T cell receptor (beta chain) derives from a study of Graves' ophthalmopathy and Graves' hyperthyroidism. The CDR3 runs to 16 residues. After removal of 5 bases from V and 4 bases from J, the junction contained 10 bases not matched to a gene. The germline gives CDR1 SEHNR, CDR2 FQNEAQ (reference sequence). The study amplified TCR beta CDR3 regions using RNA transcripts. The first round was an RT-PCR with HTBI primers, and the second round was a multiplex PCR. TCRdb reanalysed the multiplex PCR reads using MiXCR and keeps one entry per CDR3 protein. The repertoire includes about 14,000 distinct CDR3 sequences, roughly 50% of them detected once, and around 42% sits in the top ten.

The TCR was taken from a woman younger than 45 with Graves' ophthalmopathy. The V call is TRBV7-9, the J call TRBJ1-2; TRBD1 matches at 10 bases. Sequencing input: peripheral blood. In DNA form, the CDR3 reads TGTGCCAGCAGCGGCCGGGACAGGGGCGGAAGCTATGGCTACACCTTC. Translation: CASSGRDRGGSYGYTF.